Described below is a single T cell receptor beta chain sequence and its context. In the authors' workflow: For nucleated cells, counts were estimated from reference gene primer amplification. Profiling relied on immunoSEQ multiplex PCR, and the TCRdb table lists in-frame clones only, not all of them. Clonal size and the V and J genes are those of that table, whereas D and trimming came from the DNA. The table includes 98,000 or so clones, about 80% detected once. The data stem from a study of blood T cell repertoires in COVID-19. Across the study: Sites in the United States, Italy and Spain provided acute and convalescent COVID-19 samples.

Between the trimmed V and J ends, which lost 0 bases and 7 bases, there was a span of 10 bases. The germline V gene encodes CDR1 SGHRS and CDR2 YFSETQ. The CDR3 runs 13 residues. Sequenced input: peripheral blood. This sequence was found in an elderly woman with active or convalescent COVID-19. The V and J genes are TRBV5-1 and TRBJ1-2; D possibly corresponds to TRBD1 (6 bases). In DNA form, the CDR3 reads TGCGCCAGCAGCTTGGATCGGGGGGCTGGCTACACCTTC. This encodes CASSLDRGAGYTF.